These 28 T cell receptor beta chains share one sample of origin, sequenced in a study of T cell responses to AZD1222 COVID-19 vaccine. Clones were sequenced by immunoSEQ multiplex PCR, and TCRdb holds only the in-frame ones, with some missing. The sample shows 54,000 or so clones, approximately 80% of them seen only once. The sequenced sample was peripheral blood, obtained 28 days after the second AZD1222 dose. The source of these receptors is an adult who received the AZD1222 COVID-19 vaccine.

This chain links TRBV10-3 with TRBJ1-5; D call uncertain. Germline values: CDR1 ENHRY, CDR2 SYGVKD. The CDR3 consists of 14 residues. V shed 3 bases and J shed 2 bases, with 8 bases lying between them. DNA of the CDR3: TGTGCCATCAGTGATGGTTGGGGCAATCAGCCCCAGCATTTT. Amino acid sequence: CAISDGWGNQPQHF.

CDR3: CASSEQRGVGTEAFF. CDR3 nucleotides: TGTGCCAGCAGTGAACAACGAGGCGTTGGAACTGAAGCTTTCTTT. V gene TRBV6-1 combines with J gene TRBJ1-1; D ambiguous. Trimming stripped 2 bases from V and 5 bases from J, with 15 bases between. There are 15 residues in the CDR3. The V gene's germline CDR1 is MNHNS and CDR2 SASEGT.

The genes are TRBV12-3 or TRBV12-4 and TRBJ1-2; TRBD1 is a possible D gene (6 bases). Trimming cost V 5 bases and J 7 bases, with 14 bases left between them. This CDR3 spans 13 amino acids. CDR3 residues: CASSPTGSGGYTF. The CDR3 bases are TGTGCCAGCAGTCCTACAGGGTCTGGTGGCTACACCTTC.

CDR3 residues: CASSLTQVVDTIYF. The CDR3, as DNA: TGTGCCAGCAGCTTAACACAGGTGGTAGACACCATATATTTT. V is TRBV11-2 and J is TRBJ1-3, with TRBD1 as a possible D gene (5 bases). The CDR3 runs to 14 residues. The V gene's germline CDR1 is SGHAT and CDR2 FQNNGV. The ends were cut back, 2 bases at V and 8 bases at J, with 13 bases in the middle.

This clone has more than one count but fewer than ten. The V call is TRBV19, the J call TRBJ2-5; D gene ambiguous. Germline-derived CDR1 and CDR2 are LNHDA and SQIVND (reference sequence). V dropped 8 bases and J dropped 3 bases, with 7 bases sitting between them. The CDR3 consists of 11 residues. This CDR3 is CASAREETQYF. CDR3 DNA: TGTGCCAGTGCTAGGGAAGAGACCCAGTACTTC.

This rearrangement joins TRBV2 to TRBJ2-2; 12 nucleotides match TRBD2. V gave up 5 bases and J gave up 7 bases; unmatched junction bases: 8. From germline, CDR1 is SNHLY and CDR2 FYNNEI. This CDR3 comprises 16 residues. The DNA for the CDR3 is TGTGCCAGCAGTTTGACTAGCGGGGGACTGGGCGGGGAGCTGTTTTTT. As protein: CASSLTSGGLGGELFF. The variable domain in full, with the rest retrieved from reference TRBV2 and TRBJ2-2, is EPEVTQTPSHQVTQMGQEVILRCVPISNHLYFYWYRQILGQKVEFLVSFYNNEISEKSEIFDDQFSVERPDGSNFTLKIRSTKLEDSAMYFCASSLTSGGLGGELFFGEGSRLTVL.

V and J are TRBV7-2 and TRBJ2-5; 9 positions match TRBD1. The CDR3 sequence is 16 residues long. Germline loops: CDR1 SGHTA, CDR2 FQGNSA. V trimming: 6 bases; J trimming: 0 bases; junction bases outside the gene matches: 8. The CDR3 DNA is TGTGCCAGCAGTTCACCGGGACAGGGCAACCAAGAGACCCAGTACTTC. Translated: CASSSPGQGNQETQYF.

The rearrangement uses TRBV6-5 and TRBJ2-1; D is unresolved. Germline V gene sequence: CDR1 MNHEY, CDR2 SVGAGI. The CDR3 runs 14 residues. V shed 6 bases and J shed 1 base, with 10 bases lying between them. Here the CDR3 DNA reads TGTGCCAGCAGCCTTGGAAGGTCCTACAATGAGCAGTTCTTC. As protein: CASSLGRSYNEQFF.

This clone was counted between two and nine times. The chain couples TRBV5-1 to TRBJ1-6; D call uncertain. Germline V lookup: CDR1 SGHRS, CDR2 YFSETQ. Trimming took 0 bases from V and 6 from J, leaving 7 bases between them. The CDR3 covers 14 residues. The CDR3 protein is CASSLEMSNSPLHF. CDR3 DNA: TGCGCCAGCAGCTTGGAGATGAGTAATTCACCCCTCCACTTT.

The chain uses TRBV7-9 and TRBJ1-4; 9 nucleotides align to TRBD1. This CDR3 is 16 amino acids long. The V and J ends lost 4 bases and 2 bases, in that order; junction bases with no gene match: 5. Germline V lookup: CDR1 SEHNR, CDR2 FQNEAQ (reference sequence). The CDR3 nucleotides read TGTGCCAGCAGCTCCTTACAGGGGGCGACTAATGAAAAACTGTTTTTT. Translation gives CASSSLQGATNEKLFF.

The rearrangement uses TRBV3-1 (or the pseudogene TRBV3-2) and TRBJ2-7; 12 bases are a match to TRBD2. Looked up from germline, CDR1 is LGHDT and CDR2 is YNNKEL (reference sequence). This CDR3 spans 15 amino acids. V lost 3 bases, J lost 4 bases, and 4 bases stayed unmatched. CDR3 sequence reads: CASSQSGLAGYEQYF. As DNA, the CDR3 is TGTGCCAGCAGCCAGAGTGGACTAGCGGGATACGAGCAGTACTTC.

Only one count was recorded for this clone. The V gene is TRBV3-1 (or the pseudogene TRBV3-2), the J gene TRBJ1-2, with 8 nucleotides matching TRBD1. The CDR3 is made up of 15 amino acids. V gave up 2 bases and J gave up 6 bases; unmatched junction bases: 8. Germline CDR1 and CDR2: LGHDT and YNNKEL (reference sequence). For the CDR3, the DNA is TGTGCCAGCAGCCAATCCCTGACAGGGGTAGATGGCTACACCTTC. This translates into CASSQSLTGVDGYTF.

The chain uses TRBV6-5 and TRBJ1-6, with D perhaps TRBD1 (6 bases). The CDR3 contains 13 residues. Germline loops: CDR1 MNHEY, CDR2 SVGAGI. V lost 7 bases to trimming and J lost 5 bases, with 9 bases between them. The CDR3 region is CASKNRDNSPLHF. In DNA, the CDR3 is TGTGCCAGCAAGAACAGGGATAATTCACCCCTCCACTTT.

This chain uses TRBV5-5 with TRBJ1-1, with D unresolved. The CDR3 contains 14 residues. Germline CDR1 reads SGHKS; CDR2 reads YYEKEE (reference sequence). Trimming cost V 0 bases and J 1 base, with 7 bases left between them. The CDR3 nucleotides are TGTGCCAGCAGCTTGGCGCCGCAGAACACTGAAGCTTTCTTT. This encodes CASSLAPQNTEAFF.

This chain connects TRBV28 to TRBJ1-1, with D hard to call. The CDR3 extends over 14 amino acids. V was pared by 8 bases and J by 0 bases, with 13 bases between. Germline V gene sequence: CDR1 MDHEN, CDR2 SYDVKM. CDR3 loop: CASRTVPMNTEAFF. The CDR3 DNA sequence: TGTGCCAGCCGGACTGTTCCCATGAACACTGAAGCTTTCTTT.

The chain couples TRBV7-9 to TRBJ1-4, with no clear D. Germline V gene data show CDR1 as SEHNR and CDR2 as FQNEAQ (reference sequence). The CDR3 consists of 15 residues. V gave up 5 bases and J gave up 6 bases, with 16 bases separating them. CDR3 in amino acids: CASSPLARTDEKLFF. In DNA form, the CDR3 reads TGTGCCAGCAGCCCTTTAGCAAGGACTGATGAAAAACTGTTTTTT.

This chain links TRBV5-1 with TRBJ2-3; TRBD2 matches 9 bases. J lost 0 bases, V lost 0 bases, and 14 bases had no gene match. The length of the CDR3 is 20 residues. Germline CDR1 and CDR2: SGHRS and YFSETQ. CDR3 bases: TGCGCCAGCAGCTTGGGACTAGCGGCAACAAAGCCGACTAGCACAGATACGCAGTATTTT. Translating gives CASSLGLAATKPTSTDTQYF.

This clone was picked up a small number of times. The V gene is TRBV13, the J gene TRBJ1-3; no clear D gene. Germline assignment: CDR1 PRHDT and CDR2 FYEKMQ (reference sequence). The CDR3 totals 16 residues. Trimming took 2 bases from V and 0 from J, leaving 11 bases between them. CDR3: CASSLRLGSSGNTIYF. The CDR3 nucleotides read TGTGCCAGCAGCTTAAGGCTGGGCAGCTCTGGAAACACCATATATTTT.

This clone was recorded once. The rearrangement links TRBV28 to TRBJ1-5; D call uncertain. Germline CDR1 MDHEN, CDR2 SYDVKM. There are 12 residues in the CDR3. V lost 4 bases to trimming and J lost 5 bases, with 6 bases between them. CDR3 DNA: TGTGCCAGCAGTTATACGGATCAGCCCCAGCATTTT. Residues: CASSYTDQPQHF.

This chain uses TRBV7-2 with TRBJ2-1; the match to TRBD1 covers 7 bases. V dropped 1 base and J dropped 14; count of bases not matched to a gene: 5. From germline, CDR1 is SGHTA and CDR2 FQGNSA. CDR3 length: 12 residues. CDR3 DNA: TGTGCCAGCAGCTTAGACTACCAGGGGGAGTTCTTC. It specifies CASSLDYQGEFF.

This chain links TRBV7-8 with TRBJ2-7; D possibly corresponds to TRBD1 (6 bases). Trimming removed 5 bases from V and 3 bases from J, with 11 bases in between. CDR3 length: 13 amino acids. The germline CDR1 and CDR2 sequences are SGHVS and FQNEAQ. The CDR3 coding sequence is TGTGCCAGCAGCCTTGGGGGCTACTACGAGCAGTACTTC. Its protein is CASSLGGYYEQYF.

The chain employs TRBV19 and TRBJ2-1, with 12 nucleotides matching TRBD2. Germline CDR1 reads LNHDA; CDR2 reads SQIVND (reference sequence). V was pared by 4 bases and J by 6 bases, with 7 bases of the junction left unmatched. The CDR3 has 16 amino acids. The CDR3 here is CASSTRGLAGSNEQFF. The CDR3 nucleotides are TGTGCCAGTAGTACCCGGGGACTAGCGGGTTCCAATGAGCAGTTCTTC.

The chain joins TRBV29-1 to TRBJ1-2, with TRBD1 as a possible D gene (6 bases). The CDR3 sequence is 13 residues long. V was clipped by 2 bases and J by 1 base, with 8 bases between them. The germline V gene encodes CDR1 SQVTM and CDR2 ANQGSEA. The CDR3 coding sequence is TGCAGCGTTGAAATGGACAGTAACTATGGCTACACCTTC. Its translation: CSVEMDSNYGYTF.

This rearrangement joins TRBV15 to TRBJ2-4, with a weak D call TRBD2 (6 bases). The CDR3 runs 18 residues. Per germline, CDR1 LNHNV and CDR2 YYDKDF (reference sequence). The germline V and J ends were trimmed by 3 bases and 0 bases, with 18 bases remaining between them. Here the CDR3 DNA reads TGTGCCACCAGCAGTTACCTCGGAGCGGGCCTAGCCAAAAACATTCAGTACTTC. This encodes CATSSYLGAGLAKNIQYF.

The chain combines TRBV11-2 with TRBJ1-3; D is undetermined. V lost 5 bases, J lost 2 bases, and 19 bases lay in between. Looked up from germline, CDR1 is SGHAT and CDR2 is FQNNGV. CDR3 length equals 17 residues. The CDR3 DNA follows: TGTGCCAGCAGCGAAATTAATAGGGCTTTGACTGGAAACACCATATATTTT. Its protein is CASSEINRALTGNTIYF.

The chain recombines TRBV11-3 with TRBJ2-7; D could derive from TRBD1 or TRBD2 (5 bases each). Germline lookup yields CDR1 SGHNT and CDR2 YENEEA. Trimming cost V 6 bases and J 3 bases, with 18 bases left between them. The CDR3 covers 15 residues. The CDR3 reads CASSHAGSKDYEQYV. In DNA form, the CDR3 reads TGTGCCAGCAGTCATGCAGGGAGCAAGGACTACGAGCAGTACGTC.

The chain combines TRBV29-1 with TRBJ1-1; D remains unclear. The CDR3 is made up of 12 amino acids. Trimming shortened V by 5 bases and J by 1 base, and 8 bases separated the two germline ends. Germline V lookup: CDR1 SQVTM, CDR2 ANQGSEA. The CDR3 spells CSVSLRNTEAFF. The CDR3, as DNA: TGCAGCGTTTCTTTACGGAACACTGAAGCTTTCTTT.

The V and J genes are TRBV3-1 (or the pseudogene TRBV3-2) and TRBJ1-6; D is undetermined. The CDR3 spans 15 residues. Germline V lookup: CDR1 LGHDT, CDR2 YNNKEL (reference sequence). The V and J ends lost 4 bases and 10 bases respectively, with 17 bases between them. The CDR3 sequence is CASSRGILPGSPLHF. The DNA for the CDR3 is TGTGCCAGCAGCCGAGGCATCCTCCCGGGGTCACCCCTCCACTTT.